These T cell receptor beta chains were read from a single sample in a study of T-cell memory formation after mild COVID-19. TCRdb ran MiXCR on the 5' RACE reads and lists one entry per CDR3 protein. The data hold around 200,000 distinct CDR3 sequences, with 16% observed a single time. The sequencing sample was made of PBMCs or a T cell subset sorted from them (not recorded which). The receptors here all came from an adult woman who had mild COVID-19 (a few samples of this study predate the infection). Cell type and time point are not known. Both conserved end residues are part of each CDR3. A D gene is named only where the DNA matches it firmly. Rows give clone size only sometimes, using once, few, many, or a class for an expanded clone.

>TRBD1|TRBV6-4|.|TRBJ1-2
TGTGCCAGCAGTGATTCCGGGACAGGGGGCTATGGCTACACCTTC
CASSDSGTGGYGYTF
>.|TRBV7-9|.|TRBJ1-3
TGTGCCAGCAGACCCCGGTCTACAGGAAACACCATATATTTT
CASRPRSTGNTIYF
>.|TRBV20-1|.|TRBJ2-2
TGCAGTGCTAACAGGGACCCCGGGGAGCTGTTTTTT
CSANRDPGELFF
>TRBD1|TRBV12-3/TRBV12-4|.|TRBJ2-5
TGTGCCAGCAGTCGGTCAGGGGGCAAAGAGACCCAGTACTTC
CASSRSGGKETQYF
>.|TRBV6-1|.|TRBJ1-2
TGTGCCAGCAGTTTGCTTTACCCGGACCGGTCGGATGGCTACACCTTC
CASSLLYPDRSDGYTF
>.|TRBV18|few|TRBJ2-3
TGTGCCAGCTCAATCAGCGCCTCAGATACGCAGTATTTT
CASSISASDTQYF
>TRBD2|TRBV7-2|many|TRBJ2-1
TGTGCCAGCAGTATGACTAGCGGGCTTTCCTACAATGAGCAGTTCTTC
CASSMTSGLSYNEQFF
>TRBD2|TRBV7-9|few|TRBJ2-5
TGTGCCAGCAGCTTCCCGCGGGGGGCGGAAGAGACCCAGTACTTC
CASSFPRGAEETQYF
>TRBD2|TRBV5-1|.|TRBJ2-7
TGCGCCAGCAGCTTGACTAGCGACAGAACCGAGCAGTACTTC
CASSLTSDRTEQYF
>.|TRBV7-2|.|TRBJ2-3
TGTGCCAGCAGCTTAGGTGGCAGGGAAGCTTCTACGCAGTATTTT
CASSLGGREASTQYF
>.|TRBV9|.|TRBJ1-1
TGTGCCAGCAGCGTCGGGATGAACACTGAAGCTTTCTTT
CASSVGMNTEAFF
>TRBD1|TRBV10-3|few|TRBJ2-7
TGTGCCATCAAGGACAGGGCCCGCTCCTACGAGCAGTACTTC
CAIKDRARSYEQYF
>.|TRBV12-3/TRBV12-4|few|TRBJ2-7
TGTGCCAGCAGTTTTTCGGAGGGGTCGGGGTACGAGCAGTACTTC
CASSFSEGSGYEQYF
>TRBD2|TRBV6-5|few|TRBJ2-2
TGTGCCAGCAGGGGACTAGCGGGAGGGCTAGCGAACACCGGGGAGCTGTTTTTT
CASRGLAGGLANTGELFF
>TRBD1|TRBV12-3/TRBV12-4|.|TRBJ1-1
TGTGCCAGCAGTCCCCGACAGGGATTGAACACTGAAGCTTTCTTT
CASSPRQGLNTEAFF
>TRBD1|TRBV6-5|.|TRBJ1-5
TGTGCCAGCAGGGGACAGCGTACTAATCAGCCCCAGCATTTT
CASRGQRTNQPQHF
>.|TRBV20-1|.|TRBJ2-1
TGCAGTGCGAGATCGGCTCGGGGTTACAATGAGCAGTTCTTC
CSARSARGYNEQFF
>TRBD2|TRBV19|few|TRBJ2-2
TGTGCCAGTACCCAGAGCGGGAGCCGTAACACCGGGGAGCTGTTTTTT
CASTQSGSRNTGELFF
>.|TRBV3-1|few|TRBJ1-2
TGTGCCAGCAGCCCCTCCCGAATCTATGCGGGCGTCTATGGCTACACCTTC
CASSPSRIYAGVYGYTF
>.|TRBV4-3|.|TRBJ2-2
TGCGCCAGCAGCCAAGACATTAGGGTCCCAAACACCGGGGAGCTGTTTTTT
CASSQDIRVPNTGELFF
>.|TRBV28|.|TRBJ1-1
TGTGCCAGCAGTGACATGAACACTGAAGCTTTCTTT
CASSDMNTEAFF
>TRBD2|TRBV12-3/TRBV12-4|.|TRBJ2-1
TGTGCCAGCAGTCCGGGGGGGTCAGACTACAATGAGCAGTTCTTC
CASSPGGSDYNEQFF
>TRBD1|TRBV7-2|.|TRBJ2-3
TGTGCCAGCAGCACGGGACAGCGAAACACAGATACGCAGTATTTT
CASSTGQRNTDTQYF
>.|TRBV6-6|few|TRBJ2-4
TGTGCCAGCAGCCCCGGCCGGGACCGGCCTAAAAGCAGGGACATTCAGTACTTC
CASSPGRDRPKSRDIQYF
>.|TRBV7-6|.|TRBJ2-3
TGTGCCAGCAGCTTAGCGGGGGGCCAAGGAGATACGCAGTATTTT
CASSLAGGQGDTQYF
>TRBD1|TRBV9|.|TRBJ1-1
TGTGCCAGCAGTGACGGACAGGGAAGCACTGAAGCTTTCTTT
CASSDGQGSTEAFF
>.|TRBV30|.|TRBJ2-3
TGTGCCTGGAGTATTCCTAGCGTACCTAGCACAGATACGCAGTATTTT
CAWSIPSVPSTDTQYF
>.|TRBV7-2|few|TRBJ2-7
TGTGCCAGCAGCTTAGTAGTTAGCTCTGCTCGGGAGCAGTACTTC
CASSLVVSSAREQYF
>.|TRBV2|.|TRBJ1-5
TGTGCCAGCAGAAGGGGAAGAGGCAATCAGCCCCAGCATTTT
CASRRGRGNQPQHF
>.|TRBV7-2|.|TRBJ2-5
TGTGCCAGCAGCCGTAGCTCCGGAACGGGTGAGACCCAGTACTTC
CASSRSSGTGETQYF
>TRBD2|TRBV11-2|.|TRBJ2-3
TGTGCCAGCAGCTTAAGACTAGCGGAAAGCACAGATACGCAGTATTTT
CASSLRLAESTDTQYF
>.|TRBV6-1|.|TRBJ2-1
TGTGCCAGCAGCGCGAGGTTGGGGCAGTTCTTC
CASSARLGQFF
>TRBD1|TRBV12-3/TRBV12-4|few|TRBJ2-7
TGTGCCAGCAGTCCCGCCGGGACAGGGATCTACGAGCAGTACTTC
CASSPAGTGIYEQYF
>TRBD2|TRBV4-2|.|TRBJ2-2
TGTGCCAGCAGCCAAGACACTAGCGGGAGCGCCGGGGAGCTGTTTTTT
CASSQDTSGSAGELFF
>TRBD1|TRBV6-5|.|TRBJ2-2
TGTGCCAGCACCTCAGGGGGGAACACCGGGGAGCTGTTTTTT
CASTSGGNTGELFF
>TRBD1|TRBV7-2|few|TRBJ1-1
TGTGCCAGCAGCTTTCTTCGGAGGGGGCCGGGAACTGAAGCTTTCTTT
CASSFLRRGPGTEAFF
>.|TRBV24-1|many|TRBJ2-1
TGTGCCACCAGCAGAGGTGGCCTAGCCCCATACAATGAGCAGTTCTTC
CATSRGGLAPYNEQFF
>.|TRBV2|few|TRBJ1-2
TGTGCCTCTAAGGGGGTATTGGCCTATGGCTACACCTTC
CASKGVLAYGYTF
>.|TRBV6-5|.|TRBJ1-1
TGTGCCAGCAGTTACGAGGTGGACACTGAAGCTTTCTTT
CASSYEVDTEAFF
>TRBD1|TRBV10-3|.|TRBJ2-7
TGTGCCATCAGTGCGCCGGGACAGGGGGCGTACGAGCAGTACTTC
CAISAPGQGAYEQYF